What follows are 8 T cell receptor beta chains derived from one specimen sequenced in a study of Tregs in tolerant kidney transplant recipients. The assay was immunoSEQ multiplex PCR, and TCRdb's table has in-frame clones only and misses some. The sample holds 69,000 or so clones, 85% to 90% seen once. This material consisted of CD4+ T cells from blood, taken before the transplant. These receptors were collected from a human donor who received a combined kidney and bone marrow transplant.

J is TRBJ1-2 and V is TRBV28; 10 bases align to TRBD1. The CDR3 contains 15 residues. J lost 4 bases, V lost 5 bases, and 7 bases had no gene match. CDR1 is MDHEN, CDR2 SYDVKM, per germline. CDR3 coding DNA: TGTGCCAGCAGTATTGGGACAGGGGTCTTCTATGGCTACACCTTC. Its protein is CASSIGTGVFYGYTF.

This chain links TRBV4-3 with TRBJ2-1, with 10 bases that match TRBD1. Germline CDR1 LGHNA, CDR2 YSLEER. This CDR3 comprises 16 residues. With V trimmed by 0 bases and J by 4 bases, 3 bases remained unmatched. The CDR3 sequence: CASSQEDRGGYNEQFF. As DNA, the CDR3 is TGCGCCAGCAGCCAAGAGGACAGGGGGGGATACAATGAGCAGTTCTTC.

The CDR3 DNA sequence: TGTGCCAGCAGTGGTACTTCCAACTACGAGCAGTACTTC. This sequence encodes CASSGTSNYEQYF. The chain links TRBV6-7 to TRBJ2-7; D ambiguous. TRBV6-7 is known as an ORF, though its function is uncertain. Trimming removed 5 bases at V and 3 bases at J, with 11 bases between. This CDR3 comprises 13 residues.

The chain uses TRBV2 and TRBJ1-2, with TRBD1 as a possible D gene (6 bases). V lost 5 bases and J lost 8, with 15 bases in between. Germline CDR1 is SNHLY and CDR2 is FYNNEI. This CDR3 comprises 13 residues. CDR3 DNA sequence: TGTGCCAGCAGTAGACAGGCCCTTGAGGGCTACACCTTC. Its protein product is CASSRQALEGYTF. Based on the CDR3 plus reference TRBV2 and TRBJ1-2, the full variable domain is EPEVTQTPSHQVTQMGQEVILRCVPISNHLYFYWYRQILGQKVEFLVSFYNNEISEKSEIFDDQFSVERPDGSNFTLKIRSTKLEDSAMYFCASSRQALEGYTFGSGTRLTVV.

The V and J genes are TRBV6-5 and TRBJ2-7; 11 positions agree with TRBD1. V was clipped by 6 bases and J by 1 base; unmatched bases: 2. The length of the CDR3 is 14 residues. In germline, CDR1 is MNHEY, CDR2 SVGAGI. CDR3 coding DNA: TGTGCCAGCAGGCGGGACAGGGGGTCCTACGAGCAGTACTTC. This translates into CASRRDRGSYEQYF.

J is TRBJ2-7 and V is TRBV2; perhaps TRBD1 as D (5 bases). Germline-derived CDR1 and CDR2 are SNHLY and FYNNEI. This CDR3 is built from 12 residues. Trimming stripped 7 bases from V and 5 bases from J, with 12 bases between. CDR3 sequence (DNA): TGTGCCAGCAAGAAAGGGGAAGACGAGCAGTACTTC. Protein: CASKKGEDEQYF.

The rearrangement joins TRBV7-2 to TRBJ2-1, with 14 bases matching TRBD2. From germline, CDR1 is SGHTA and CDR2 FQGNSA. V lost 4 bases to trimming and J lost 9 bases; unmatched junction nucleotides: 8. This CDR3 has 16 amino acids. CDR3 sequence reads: CASSSPGLAGEGEQFF. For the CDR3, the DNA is TGTGCCAGCAGCTCGCCGGGACTAGCGGGAGAGGGTGAGCAGTTCTTC.

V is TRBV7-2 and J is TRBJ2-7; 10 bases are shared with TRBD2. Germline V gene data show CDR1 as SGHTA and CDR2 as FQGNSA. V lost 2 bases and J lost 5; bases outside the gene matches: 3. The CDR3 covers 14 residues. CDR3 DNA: TGTGCCAGCAGCTTACTAGCGGGAGCCCACGAGCAGTACTTC. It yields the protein CASSLLAGAHEQYF.